This T cell receptor (beta chain) was obtained from a study of metastatic and nonmetastatic thyroid tumors. Study at large: Blood and tumor or nodule tissue repertoires from malignant and benign thyroid patients were compared.

Every patient underwent thyroid surgery untreated. About this clone itself: Its antigen is as yet unknown.

In the original workflow: Researchers built a distant-metastasis classifier for papillary thyroid cancer that drew on CDR3 differences across clinicopathological groups. TCRdb re-analyzed the PCR reads through MiXCR. TCRdb, not the authors, supplied the V and J calls. Of some 60,000 clones listed, 25% to 35% were seen once; the top ten hold more than 15%. Whole-study results and caveats: For both blood and tumor, malignant thyroid tumors reportedly showed significantly higher TCR beta diversity than benign nodules did.

Sequenced sample: blood. The receptor was derived from a female donor with papillary thyroid cancer or a benign thyroid nodule (not recorded which). Some clones in this sample may be carry-over from other donors' samples.

CDR3 DNA sequence: TGTGCCAGCAGTGAAGTGAGACCTGGGGAGCAGTACTTC. Translated, it gives CASSEVRPGEQYF. The chain combines TRBV6-1 with TRBJ2-7; no clear D. V was cut by 1 base and J by 7 bases, with 11 bases left in between. Germline V gene sequence: CDR1 MNHNS, CDR2 SASEGT. The CDR3 consists of 13 residues.